This passage covers 3 T cell receptor beta chains from one sample sequenced in a study of human T cells and chemical hapten exposure. TCRdb re-called the RACE reads with MiXCR, one entry per CDR3 protein. Altogether some 36,000 distinct CDR3 sequences are present, 7.5% to 9% being singletons, with the ten largest covering 1% to 1.5%. Time point indicated: pre-sensitization, week 0. Treatment specified: therapeutic diphenylcyclopropenone sensitization with weekly scalp DPC. This sample comprised whole blood, obtained in connection with sensitization to the hapten diphenylcyclopropenone (DPC). Receptor source: a woman aged 45-65 years with alopecia areata. Some clones in this sample may be carry-over from other donors' samples.

This clonotype has at least ten counts. The chain links TRBV20-1 to TRBJ2-7; 7 nucleotides match TRBD2. Trimming at V came to 0 bases and at J to 2 bases, leaving 7 bases not matched to a gene. This CDR3 has 15 residues. Looked up from germline, CDR1 is DFQATT and CDR2 is SNEGSKA (reference sequence). CDR3 protein: CSARDLASGPYEQYF. The CDR3 DNA follows: TGCAGTGCTAGAGATCTGGCTAGCGGACCCTACGAGCAGTACTTC.

This clonotype was observed at least ten times. The V and J genes are TRBV24-1 and TRBJ2-2, with TRBD1 matching over 10 bases. V gave up 3 bases and J gave up 9 bases; unmatched junction bases: 9. Germline V gene lookup returns CDR1 KGHDR and CDR2 SFDVKD. The CDR3 has 16 residues. This chain's CDR3 is CATSDVTGGAIRELFF. CDR3 in DNA: TGTGCCACCAGTGATGTGACAGGGGGCGCGATCCGGGAGCTGTTTTTT.

The chain carries TRBV7-8 and TRBJ2-1, with 12 bases that match TRBD2. V trimming: 2 bases; J trimming: 12 bases; junction bases outside the gene matches: 17. Germline CDR1 is SGHVS and CDR2 is FQNEAQ. CDR3 length: 18 amino acids. CDR3 nucleotides: TGTGCCAGCAGCTTAACGTCAGTGGGACTAGCGGGCAGAGGGACGCAGTTCTTC. Its translation: CASSLTSVGLAGRGTQFF.